This TCR beta chain stems from a study of cytomegalovirus exposure and HLA in healthy donors. The PCR made use of 60 Vbeta and 13 Jbeta primers. The assay was immunoSEQ multiplex PCR, and TCRdb's table has in-frame clones only and misses some. The sample yields roughly 150,000 clones, less than 9.5% seen once. The CDR3 sequence is 14 residues long. Germline V gene sequence: CDR1 MDHEN, CDR2 SYDVKM. Trimming took 6 bases from V and 7 from J; bases not matched to a gene: 5. The clonotype originates from a male donor in good health and CMV-seronegative. V and J are TRBV28 and TRBJ1-6; 8 bases are shared with TRBD1. Sequenced input: PBMCs. CDR3 residues: CASSRDRPNSPLHF. The CDR3 nucleotides are TGTGCCAGCAGCCGGGACAGGCCAAATTCACCCCTCCACTTT.